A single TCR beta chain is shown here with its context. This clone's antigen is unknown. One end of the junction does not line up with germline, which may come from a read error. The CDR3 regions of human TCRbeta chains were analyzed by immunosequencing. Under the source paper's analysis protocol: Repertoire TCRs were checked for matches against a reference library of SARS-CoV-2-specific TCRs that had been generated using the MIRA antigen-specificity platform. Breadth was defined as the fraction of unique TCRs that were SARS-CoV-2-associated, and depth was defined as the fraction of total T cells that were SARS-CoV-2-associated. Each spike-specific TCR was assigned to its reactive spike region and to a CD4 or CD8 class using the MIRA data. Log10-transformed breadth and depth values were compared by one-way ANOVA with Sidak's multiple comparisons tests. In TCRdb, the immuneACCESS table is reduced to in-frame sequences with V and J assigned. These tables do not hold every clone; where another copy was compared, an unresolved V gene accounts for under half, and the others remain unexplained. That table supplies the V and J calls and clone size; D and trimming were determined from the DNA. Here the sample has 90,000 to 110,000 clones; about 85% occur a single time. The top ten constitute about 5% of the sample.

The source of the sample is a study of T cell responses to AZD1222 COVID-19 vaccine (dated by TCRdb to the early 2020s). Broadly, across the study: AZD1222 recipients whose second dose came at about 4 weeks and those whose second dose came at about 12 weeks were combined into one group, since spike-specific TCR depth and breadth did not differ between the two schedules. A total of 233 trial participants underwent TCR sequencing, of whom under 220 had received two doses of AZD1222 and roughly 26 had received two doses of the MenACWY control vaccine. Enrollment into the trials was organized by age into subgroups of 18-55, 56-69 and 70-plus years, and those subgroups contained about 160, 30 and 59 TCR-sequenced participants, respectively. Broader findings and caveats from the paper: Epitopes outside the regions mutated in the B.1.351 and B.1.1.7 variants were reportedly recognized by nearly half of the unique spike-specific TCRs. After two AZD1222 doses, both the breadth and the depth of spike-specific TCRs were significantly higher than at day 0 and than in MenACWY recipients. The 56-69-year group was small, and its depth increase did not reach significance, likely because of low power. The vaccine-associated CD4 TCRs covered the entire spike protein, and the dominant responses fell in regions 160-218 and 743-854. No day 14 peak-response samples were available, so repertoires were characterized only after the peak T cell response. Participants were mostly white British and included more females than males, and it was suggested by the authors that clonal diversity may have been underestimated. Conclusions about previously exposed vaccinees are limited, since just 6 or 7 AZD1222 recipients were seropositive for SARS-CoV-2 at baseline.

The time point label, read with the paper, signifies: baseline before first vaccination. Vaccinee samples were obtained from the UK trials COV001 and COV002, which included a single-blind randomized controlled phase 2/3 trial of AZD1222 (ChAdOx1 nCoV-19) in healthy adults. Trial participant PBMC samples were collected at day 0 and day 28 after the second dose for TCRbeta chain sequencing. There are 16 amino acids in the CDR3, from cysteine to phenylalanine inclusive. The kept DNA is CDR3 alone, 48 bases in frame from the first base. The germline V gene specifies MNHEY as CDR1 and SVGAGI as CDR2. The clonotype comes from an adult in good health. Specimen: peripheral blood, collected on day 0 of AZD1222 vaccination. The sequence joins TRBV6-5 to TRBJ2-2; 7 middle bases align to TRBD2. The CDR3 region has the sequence CASSYLGGGSTRELFF. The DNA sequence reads TGTGCCAGCAGTTACTTGGGCGGGGGTAGCACCAGGGAGCTGTTTTTT.